A selection of T cell receptor beta chains follows, all from one sample in a study of tumor and adjacent non-tumor tissue in lung cancer. Via MiXCR, TCRdb re-called the multiplex PCR reads, giving one row per CDR3 protein. The repertoire includes 85,000 to 100,000 distinct CDR3 sequences, approximately 70% of them detected once, and around 19% sits in the top ten. Sequencing was done on a sample of lung tumor tissue. All receptors derive from a man between 60 and 75 years old with non-small cell lung cancer. CDR3s include the opening cysteine and the closing phenylalanine or tryptophan. Fields, in order: V gene, D gene, clone size, J gene, CDR3 DNA, CDR3 protein. The D gene is left open where the match is weak. The size entry is marked missing in some rows and otherwise reads once, few, many or a size class.

v_gene: TRBV6-5; d_gene: -; abundance: -; j_gene: TRBJ1-5; CDR3nt: TGTGCCAACAGCCATCATGGTCGCAATCAGCCCCAGCACTTT; CDR3aa: CANSHHGRNQPQHF
v_gene: TRBV4-3; d_gene: -; abundance: -; j_gene: TRBJ2-3; CDR3nt: TGTACCAGCAGCCAAGATACCCCTGTCTCTAGCACAGATACGCAGTATTTT; CDR3aa: CTSSQDTPVSSTDTQYF
v_gene: TRBV12-3/TRBV12-4; d_gene: -; abundance: -; j_gene: TRBJ1-5; CDR3nt: TGTGCCAGCAGTTTAAAGGAAGATCAGCACCAGCATTTT; CDR3aa: CASSLKEDQHQHF
v_gene: TRBV10-2; d_gene: -; abundance: -; j_gene: TRBJ1-5; CDR3nt: TGCGCCAACAGTAAGACAGGTGGGGTTGGCAATCAGCCCCAGCATTTT; CDR3aa: CANSKTGGVGNQPQHF
v_gene: TRBV24-1; d_gene: TRBD2; abundance: -; j_gene: TRBJ2-3; CDR3nt: TGTGTCACCAGTGATCCCTCCGGGACTAGCATAGATACTCAGTATTTT; CDR3aa: CVTSDPSGTSIDTQYF
v_gene: TRBV6-2/TRBV6-3; d_gene: TRBD1; abundance: -; j_gene: TRBJ2-1; CDR3nt: TGTGCCAGAAGTTACTCGACCCCAGGGGGTAAGCAGTTCTTC; CDR3aa: CARSYSTPGGKQFF
v_gene: TRBV5-1; d_gene: TRBD1; abundance: -; j_gene: TRBJ1-2; CDR3nt: TGCGCCAGCAGCCCCTGGACAGGGGTAAGCTACACCTTC; CDR3aa: CASSPWTGVSYTF
v_gene: TRBV12-3/TRBV12-4; d_gene: TRBD2; abundance: -; j_gene: TRBJ2-1; CDR3nt: TGTGCCAGCGGACTAGCCGTGGGGCGGCGATACAATGAGCAGTTTTTC; CDR3aa: CASGLAVGRRYNEQFF
v_gene: TRBV16; d_gene: -; abundance: once; j_gene: TRBJ1-5; CDR3nt: TGTACGAGCAGCCAATCCTCGACAGATAGCAATCAGCCCCAGCATTTT; CDR3aa: CTSSQSSTDSNQPQHF
v_gene: TRBV29-1; d_gene: -; abundance: -; j_gene: TRBJ1-5; CDR3nt: TGCAGCGTTCGACGGGGCAATCATCCCCAGCATTTT; CDR3aa: CSVRRGNHPQHF
v_gene: TRBV6-6; d_gene: TRBD1; abundance: -; j_gene: TRBJ2-6; CDR3nt: TGTCCCAGCAGTTACGTGACAGGGGCTGGAGCCAACGTCCTGACTTTC; CDR3aa: CPSSYVTGAGANVLTF
v_gene: TRBV25-1; d_gene: TRBD2; abundance: few; j_gene: TRBJ2-1; CDR3nt: TGTGCCAGCAGTGAAGGACTAGCGGGGGGGCGCGAGCAGTTCTTC; CDR3aa: CASSEGLAGGREQFF
v_gene: TRBV4-1; d_gene: -; abundance: medium-sized; j_gene: TRBJ2-2; CDR3nt: TGCGCCAGCAGCCAAGAAGGGTGGGGGAGCACCGGGGAGCTGTTTTTT; CDR3aa: CASSQEGWGSTGELFF